This TCR beta chain came from a study of T cell repertoires in cytomegalovirus infection. This CDR3 contains 15 residues. Trimming cost V 6 bases and J 2 bases, with 14 bases left between them. The V gene's germline CDR1 is MNHEY and CDR2 SVGEGT. This clonotype was counted only a few times. What it binds is not known. Whole-study results and caveats: The ex vivo response was dominated by HLA-C-restricted CMV-specific TCR beta clonotypes.

TCRdb reprocessed the reads via MiXCR and lists one record per CDR3 protein. The repertoire holds 700,000 to 850,000 distinct CDR3 sequences, with 32% as singletons. The rearrangement joins TRBV6-2 or TRBV6-3 to TRBJ2-1; the D gene is possibly TRBD1 (6 bases). The sequence was collected from a human donor in good health (CMV status not recorded). Some clones in this sample may be carry-over from other donors' samples. Sequenced here: cultured CD8+ T cells from PBMCs, sampled from culture after CMV antigen stimulation. This chain's CDR3 is CASSLQDRTYNEQFF. CDR3 sequence (DNA): TGTGCCAGCAGCTTACAGGACAGAACCTACAATGAGCAGTTCTTC.